Shown below are 24 T cell receptor beta chains from a single sample sequenced in a study of molecular identifiers for immune sequencing clone quantification. TCRdb re-called the PCR reads through MiXCR, storing one row per CDR3 protein. The data contain about 53,000 distinct CDR3 sequences, about a third of them singletons. Sequenced: naive CD8+ T cells from blood, with Jurkat cell RNA spiked in. Sample subset: FACS-sorted CD8+CD4-CCR7+CD45RA+ naive T cells. The receptors stem from a human donor in good health. Some libraries in this study had Jurkat cell RNA spiked in.

This clonotype has a handful of counts. This rearrangement joins TRBV28 to TRBJ2-7; D is unclear. CDR1 and CDR2 from the germline V gene are MDHEN and SYDVKM. The length of the CDR3 is 12 residues. V gave up 5 bases and J gave up 4 bases, with 9 bases separating them. The CDR3, as DNA: TGTGCCAGCAGTCTCCTGAGATACGAGCAGTACTTC. Translating gives CASSLLRYEQYF.

This clonotype was detected only once. A read error is possible here, since a much larger clone lies one base away. The chain carries TRBV12-3 or TRBV12-4 and TRBJ2-3, with a possible D match to TRBD2 (6 bases). The length of the CDR3 is 14 residues. Deletions cut 3 bases from V and 2 bases from J, with 9 bases between. In DNA, the CDR3 is TGTGCCAGCAGTTTCTTAGCGGTCACAGATACGCAGTATTTT. Its translation: CASSFLAVTDTQYF.

Remarks on this clonotype: At one end the junction does not follow the germline gene, possibly because of a read error. The rearrangement uses TRBV10-1 and TRBJ2-3, with D unclear. Germline V CDR1 and CDR2: WNHNN, SYGVQD (reference sequence). The CDR3 spans 11 residues. The CDR3 DNA follows: TGCGCCACTAGTAGCACAGATACGCTGTATTTT. This codes for CATSSTDTLYF.

This clonotype was observed at least ten times. This chain connects TRBV28 to TRBJ2-7; 8 positions match TRBD1. CDR3 size: 14 residues. The germline V gene has CDR1 MDHEN and CDR2 SYDVKM. Germline trimming cut 6 bases from V and 7 bases from J; bases unmatched to any gene: 11. CDR3 loop: CASSLGTGFLEQYF. Here the CDR3 DNA reads TGTGCCAGCAGCCTCGGGACAGGCTTTTTAGAGCAGTACTTC.

The chain joins TRBV6-2 or TRBV6-3 to TRBJ2-2, with D possibly TRBD2 on 6 matching bases. The V gene lost 7 bases and the J gene lost 3 bases, with 9 bases spanning the gap. The germline V gene encodes CDR1 MNHEY and CDR2 SVGEGT. The CDR3 sequence is 13 residues long. The CDR3 protein is CASTDYHTGELFF. CDR3 nucleotide sequence: TGTGCCAGCACGGACTACCACACCGGGGAGCTGTTTTTT.

This clonotype appeared a few times. V gene TRBV11-2 combines with J gene TRBJ2-5; D gene unclear. Deletions cut 1 base from V and 1 base from J, with 13 bases between. The CDR3 runs 16 residues. Germline V gene lookup returns CDR1 SGHAT and CDR2 FQNNGV. The CDR3 bases are TGTGCCAGCAGCTTAGGGTACTCCTCGCCCCAAGAGACCCAGTACTTC. It is translated as CASSLGYSSPQETQYF.

The chain uses TRBV2 and TRBJ1-5; the match to TRBD1 covers 8 bases. V lost 4 bases, J lost 6 bases, and 11 bases stayed unmatched. CDR1 SNHLY and CDR2 FYNNEI come from the germline V gene. CDR3 size: 16 residues. This CDR3 reads CASSGGTGLSVQPQHF. Here the CDR3 DNA reads TGTGCCAGCAGTGGAGGGACAGGCCTATCTGTTCAGCCCCAGCATTTT.

This clonotype was seen repeatedly, ten times or more. The V gene is TRBV25-1, the J gene TRBJ2-7; D ambiguous. With 3 bases removed from V and 3 bases from J, the gap between germline ends came to 0 bases. This CDR3 has 10 amino acids. From germline, CDR1 is MGHDK and CDR2 SYGVNS. The CDR3 region has the DNA TGTGCCAGCAGTGACTACGAGCAGTACTTC. Residues: CASSDYEQYF.

This clonotype has ten or more counts. The chain employs TRBV7-9 and TRBJ2-3; D unclear. Germline V lookup: CDR1 SEHNR, CDR2 FQNEAQ (reference sequence). The CDR3 is 14 residues long. Trimming took off 3 bases at V and 2 bases at J, with 9 bases between the two ends. CDR3 sequence reads: CASSFSGPTDTQYF. CDR3 coding DNA: TGTGCCAGCAGCTTTAGTGGACCCACAGATACGCAGTATTTT.

This chain connects TRBV27 to TRBJ2-7; TRBD1 might be the D (6 bases). Trimming left V 3 bases short and J 3 bases short, with 9 bases between. There are 13 residues in the CDR3. Germline V gene sequence: CDR1 MNHEY, CDR2 SMNVEV (reference sequence). The CDR3 coding sequence is TGTGCCAGCAGTTTCCAGGGGCACTACGAGCAGTACTTC. Its protein is CASSFQGHYEQYF.

The chain couples TRBV9 to TRBJ2-3; 11 bases fit TRBD2. Germline CDR1 SGDLS, CDR2 YYNGEE. The CDR3 is 16 residues long. The V segment lost 4 bases and the J segment 2 bases; nucleotides outside the gene matches: 6. CDR3 nucleotide sequence: TGTGCCAGCAGCCATACTAGCGGGAGAACCACAGATACGCAGTATTTT. Encoded protein: CASSHTSGRTTDTQYF.

The chain is built from TRBV6-5 and TRBJ2-5; tentative D call: TRBD2 (5 bases). The CDR3 has 14 amino acids. The germline V and J ends were trimmed by 0 bases and 10 bases, with 15 bases remaining between them. CDR1 is MNHEY, CDR2 SVGAGI, per germline. CDR3 in amino acids: CASSYSTAIGDQYF. The CDR3 DNA sequence: TGTGCCAGCAGTTACTCGACGGCCATCGGGGACCAGTACTTC.

The V call is TRBV6-5, the J call TRBJ2-7; possibly TRBD1 for D (6 bases). Germline V gene lookup returns CDR1 MNHEY and CDR2 SVGAGI. The V end lost 5 bases, the J end lost 4 bases, and 12 bases lay between the germline ends. The length of the CDR3 is 13 residues. The CDR3 sequence is CASSHRDGYEQYF. In DNA, the CDR3 is TGTGCCAGCAGTCACAGGGACGGTTACGAGCAGTACTTC.

Comments on this clonotype: A read error may explain this, as a much larger clone is one base away. V usage is TRBV29-1 and J usage is TRBJ2-2, with D maybe TRBD1 (6 bases). Germline V gene data show CDR1 as SQVTM and CDR2 as ANQGSEA. The CDR3 totals 15 residues. The DNA of the CDR3 is TGCAGCGCCACCTCAGGGACATCGAACACCGGGGAGCTGTGTTTT. Translating it yields CSATSGTSNTGELCF.

This clonotype turned up a few times. The chain recombines TRBV4-3 with TRBJ2-7; TRBD2 matches 9 bases. Germline CDR1 reads LGHNA; CDR2 reads YSLEER. V dropped 1 base and J dropped 2; count of bases not matched to a gene: 6. The CDR3 consists of 16 residues. The CDR3 region has the DNA TGCGCCAGCAGCCAAGTTGCTAGCGGGAAAGCCTACGAGCAGTACTTC. Its protein is CASSQVASGKAYEQYF.

V and J are TRBV12-3 or TRBV12-4 and TRBJ2-2, with no clear D. The CDR3 loop spans 14 amino acids. V gave up 5 bases and J gave up 1 base, with 8 bases separating them. The CDR3 loop reads CASSPPWNTGELFF. CDR3 DNA sequence: TGTGCCAGCAGTCCGCCCTGGAACACCGGGGAGCTGTTTTTT.

The sample holds a few counts of this clonotype. V gene TRBV7-9 combines with J gene TRBJ1-3, with 8 bases matching TRBD1. This CDR3 is built from 14 residues. The germline gives CDR1 SEHNR, CDR2 FQNEAQ (reference sequence). The V segment lost 3 bases and the J segment 4 bases; nucleotides outside the gene matches: 2. As DNA, the CDR3 is TGTGCCAGCAGCTTGACAGGGGACGGAAACACCATATATTTT. Encoded protein: CASSLTGDGNTIYF.

The rearrangement uses TRBV11-2 and TRBJ2-7, with TRBD2 matching 7 bases. Germline V gene lookup returns CDR1 SGHAT and CDR2 FQNNGV. This CDR3 region has 13 residues. After removal of 5 bases from V and 5 bases from J, the junction contained 6 bases not matched to a gene. This chain's CDR3 is CASSRDYRNEQYF. The DNA of the CDR3 is TGTGCCAGCAGCCGGGACTATCGTAACGAGCAGTACTTC.

The chain uses TRBV23-1 and TRBJ2-1, with D unresolved. TRBV23-1 is sorted into the ORF group, with uncertain function. CDR3 size: 14 residues. V was cut by 8 bases and J by 7 bases, with 18 bases left in between. The CDR3 nucleotides are TGCGCCAGCGTACGCCGGCCCCCCGGGAATGAGCAGTTCTTC. Amino acids: CASVRRPPGNEQFF.

The V and J genes are TRBV14 and TRBJ1-1, with D hard to call. Germline CDR1 SGHDN, CDR2 FVKESK. This CDR3 is 14 amino acids long. V gave up 4 bases and J gave up 3 bases, with 12 bases separating them. Written as DNA, the CDR3 is TGTGCCAGCAGCCCGCGACCGGAATACACTGAAGCTTTCTTT. Amino acids: CASSPRPEYTEAFF.

This clonotype was observed a handful of times. The V gene is TRBV18, the J gene TRBJ2-5; D perhaps matches TRBD1 (6 bases). Trimming stripped 4 bases from V and 5 bases from J, with 14 bases between. CDR1 KGHSH and CDR2 LQKENI come from the germline V gene. The CDR3 contains 14 residues. The CDR3 bases are TGTGCCAGCTCACTTTCACAGGGTCGGGAGACCCAGTACTTC. The encoded protein is CASSLSQGRETQYF. Combining the CDR3 with reference TRBV18 and TRBJ2-5 gives the whole variable domain NAGVMQNPRHLVRRRGQEARLRCSPMKGHSHVYWYRQLPEEGLKFMVYLQKENIIDESGMPKERFSAEFPKEGPSILRIQQVVRGDSAAYFCASSLSQGRETQYFGPGTRLLVL.

This clonotype turned up a few times. The rearrangement joins TRBV2 to TRBJ2-7; possibly TRBD1 or TRBD2 for D (6 bases each). CDR3 length: 14 residues. With 6 bases removed from V and 3 bases from J, the gap between germline ends came to 15 bases. Germline V gene lookup returns CDR1 SNHLY and CDR2 FYNNEI. This chain's CDR3 is CASSAPGAFYEQYF. The CDR3 nucleotides read TGTGCCAGCAGCGCTCCGGGGGCCTTCTACGAGCAGTACTTC.

The chain has TRBV4-1 and TRBJ2-3; D uncertain. CDR3 length: 13 amino acids. The germline V gene has CDR1 MGHRA and CDR2 YSYEKL. Trimming pared 3 bases from V and 15 bases from J, leaving 19 bases between. This CDR3 reads CASSQEARAPSYF. CDR3 sequence (DNA): TGCGCCAGCAGCCAGGAAGCCCGGGCCCCCTCCTATTTT.

This clonotype was counted ten times or more. The chain uses TRBV20-1 and TRBJ2-5, with TRBD2 identical over 7 bases. The V gene end was trimmed by 0 bases and the J gene end by 4 bases; junction bases not matched to a gene: 8. Germline CDR1 and CDR2: DFQATT and SNEGSKA (reference sequence). The CDR3 contains 15 residues. CDR3 protein: CSARDAGEEAETQYF. In DNA form, the CDR3 reads TGCAGTGCTAGAGATGCGGGGGAGGAGGCAGAGACCCAGTACTTC.